This is a list of T cell receptor beta chains from one sample in a study of CD8+CD57+ T cells in acquired aplastic anemia. TCRdb processed the reads anew with MiXCR; each CDR3 protein has one entry. The profile covers about 170,000 distinct CDR3 sequences, with approximately 43% appearing a single time and approximately 1% taken by the ten largest. The material sequenced was sorted CD4+, CD8+, or CD8+CD57+ T cells (not recorded which) from PBMCs. These TCRs come from a human donor in good health. The CDR3 runs from the conserved cysteine through the conserved F or W. A D gene is named only where the DNA matches it firmly. The size field is filled for only some rows; it gives once, few, many or a size class.

TRBV7-6,.,TRBD2,15,TRBJ2-7,TGTGCCAGCAGCAAGAGCGGGGGTAGCTCCTACGAGCAGTACTTC,CASSKSGGSSYEQYF
TRBV4-1,.,.,17,TRBJ2-6,TGCGCCAGCAGCCAAGATACGAGGGTCTCTGGGGCCAACGTCCTGACTTTC,CASSQDTRVSGANVLTF
TRBV5-1,many,TRBD2,15,TRBJ2-5,TGTGCCAGCAGCCTGGGACTAGCGGGAGGTGAGACCCAGTACTTC,CASSLGLAGGETQYF
TRBV20-1,many,TRBD2,17,TRBJ2-3,TGCAGTGCTAAAGGACTAGCGGGGGATGGGGGTACAGATACGCAGTATTTT,CSAKGLAGDGGTDTQYF
TRBV5-1,.,.,16,TRBJ1-4,TGCGCCAGCAGCCTTACCGGGGGGTCGGAAGGGGAAAAACTGTTTTTT,CASSLTGGSEGEKLFF
TRBV12-5,.,.,13,TRBJ1-6,TGTGCTAGTAGAGGAGATGGAAATTCACCCCTCCACTTT,CASRGDGNSPLHF
TRBV7-8,.,.,16,TRBJ2-5,TGTGCCAGCAGCCTACGAATCCAACAGGAAAAGGAGACCCAGTACTTC,CASSLRIQQEKETQYF
TRBV5-1,.,.,15,TRBJ1-4,TGCGCCAGCAGCGCGTCGTCACAGACTAATGAAAAACTGTTTTTT,CASSASSQTNEKLFF
TRBV6-2/TRBV6-3,.,.,18,TRBJ1-2,TGTGCCAGCAGTTACAGCGGGGCGGAGGCGAAAGCTAACTATGGCTACACCTTC,CASSYSGAEAKANYGYTF
TRBV7-9,.,.,13,TRBJ2-7,TGTGCCAGCAGCTCTTCCGCCGGCTACGAGCAGTACTTC,CASSSSAGYEQYF
TRBV24-1,.,.,14,TRBJ2-1,TGTGCCACCAGTGATTGGAGGGATCACAATGAGCAGTTCTTC,CATSDWRDHNEQFF